The 26 T cell receptor beta chains below all came from one sample that was sequenced in a study of blood T cells in healthy people across ages. Combining a sample-barcoded 5' primer with a J-beta primer mix, a second PCR ran for about 7 to 11 cycles. TCRdb reanalysed the 5' RACE reads using MiXCR and keeps one entry per CDR3 protein. The sample includes about 1.7 million distinct CDR3 sequences, approximately 30% of them seen just once. Sequencing was performed on blood. The source of these receptors is a woman under 40 in good health.

The chain is built from TRBV2 and TRBJ2-1, with 7 nucleotides matching TRBD2. The CDR3 extends over 14 amino acids. Looked up from germline, CDR1 is SNHLY and CDR2 is FYNNEI. V was pared by 3 bases and J by 2 bases, with 1 base of the junction left unmatched. CDR3 amino acids: CASSELAAYNEQFF. The CDR3 DNA sequence: TGTGCCAGCAGTGAGCTAGCGGCCTACAATGAGCAGTTCTTC.

V usage is TRBV4-2 and J usage is TRBJ2-5; a possible D gene is TRBD1 (5 bases). The CDR3 totals 15 residues. CDR1 LGHNA and CDR2 YNFKEQ come from the germline V gene. V lost 0 bases and J lost 5, with 13 bases in between. The CDR3 loop reads CASSQENRPQETQYF. The CDR3 DNA is TGTGCCAGCAGCCAAGAGAACAGGCCCCAGGAGACCCAGTACTTC.

At least ten counts were recorded for this clonotype. The chain uses TRBV20-1 and TRBJ2-1; the match to TRBD2 covers 16 bases. J was trimmed by 5 bases and V by 0 bases; bases with no gene match: 16. The CDR3 is made up of 21 amino acids. Germline lookup yields CDR1 DFQATT and CDR2 SNEGSKA (reference sequence). The CDR3 DNA is TGCAGTGCTAGAGATCGGTCGGGGACTAGCGGGAGGGGTTCTGTAAACAATGAGCAGTTCTTC. Translating gives CSARDRSGTSGRGSVNNEQFF.

Worth noting for this clonotype: The junction departs from germline at one end; a sequencing error may be responsible. The rearrangement links TRBV24-1 to TRBJ2-5; maybe TRBD2 (7 bases). Germline V gene sequence: CDR1 KGHDR, CDR2 SFDVKD. The CDR3 spans 14 residues. The CDR3 region is CAPRWGGRQETQYF. CDR3 DNA: TGTGCCCCCAGGTGGGGGGGGCGGCAAGAGACCCAGTACTTC.

This chain links TRBV6-5 with TRBJ2-1; unclear D gene. Deletions cut 4 bases from V and 2 bases from J, with 9 bases between. Germline CDR1 MNHEY, CDR2 SVGAGI. The CDR3 is 14 residues long. This CDR3 is CASSFDKTYNEQFF. As DNA, the CDR3 is TGTGCCAGCAGTTTCGACAAGACCTACAATGAGCAGTTCTTC.

The chain combines TRBV20-1 with TRBJ2-5, with 11 bases matching TRBD2. The germline V gene encodes CDR1 DFQATT and CDR2 SNEGSKA (reference sequence). The ends lost 3 bases at V and 4 bases at J; junction bases unmatched: 16. The CDR3 consists of 18 residues. CDR3 loop: CSARELGGSGGAGETQYF. The CDR3, as DNA: TGCAGTGCTAGGGAACTCGGGGGTAGCGGGGGGGCCGGAGAGACCCAGTACTTC.

The V and J genes are TRBV12-3 or TRBV12-4 and TRBJ2-5, with 11 bases fitting TRBD2. After removal of 7 bases from V and 5 bases from J, the junction contained 6 bases not matched to a gene. This CDR3 has 14 residues. The CDR3 DNA follows: TGTGCCAGCACCCTGGGACTAGCGGACGAGACCCAGTACTTC. This sequence encodes CASTLGLADETQYF.

This clonotype was observed at least ten times. The chain combines TRBV10-2 with TRBJ2-5, with 7 bases aligning to TRBD2. CDR3 size: 14 residues. Germline CDR1 reads WSHSY; CDR2 reads SAAADI. The ends lost 4 bases at V and 4 bases at J; junction bases unmatched: 6. The DNA of the CDR3 is TGCGCCAGCAGTGCATGGGAGGGCCCAGAGACCCAGTACTTC. It translates to CASSAWEGPETQYF.

The chain links TRBV5-4 to TRBJ2-5; 8 bases fit TRBD2. The length of the CDR3 is 16 residues. The V segment lost 5 bases and the J segment 2 bases; nucleotides outside the gene matches: 11. The germline V gene has CDR1 SGHNT and CDR2 YYREEE (reference sequence). The CDR3 spells CASSLIAGSGQETQYF. As DNA, the CDR3 is TGTGCCAGCAGTCTAATAGCGGGATCCGGGCAAGAGACCCAGTACTTC.

This clonotype was counted ten times or more. The chain recombines TRBV6-6 with TRBJ2-5, with a tentative D call TRBD2 (6 bases). The V gene lost 1 base and the J gene lost 2 bases, with 8 bases spanning the gap. The CDR3 has 14 residues. Germline V gives CDR1 MNHNY, CDR2 SVGAGI (reference sequence). CDR3 sequence reads: CASSYFGGQETQYF. The CDR3 region has the DNA TGTGCCAGCAGTTACTTCGGGGGACAAGAGACCCAGTACTTC.

This clonotype occurred a few times. The V and J genes are TRBV11-2 and TRBJ1-5; no reliable D call. The CDR3 has 13 residues. V was cut by 5 bases and J by 6 bases, with 11 bases left in between. Germline values: CDR1 SGHAT, CDR2 FQNNGV. CDR3 coding DNA: TGTGCCAGCAGCACCAGCCTCGGTCAGCCCCAGCATTTT. This sequence encodes CASSTSLGQPQHF.

Note on this clonotype: This CDR3 fails to terminate in the conserved phenylalanine or tryptophan, so it likely reflects a read error. The chain joins TRBV10-2 to TRBJ1-4; D call uncertain. This CDR3 spans 15 amino acids. Germline V CDR1 and CDR2: WSHSY, SAAADI. Trimming cost V 3 bases and J 3 bases, with 11 bases left between them. CDR3: CASSDRNSPNEKLFL. In DNA, the CDR3 is TGCGCCAGCAGTGATCGAAACAGCCCTAATGAAAAACTGTTTTTG.

In this sample, this clonotype turned up a few times. The chain recombines TRBV5-6 with TRBJ2-7; TRBD1 is a possible D gene (6 bases). V was trimmed by 3 bases and J by 8 bases, leaving 12 bases between them. Per germline, CDR1 SGHDT and CDR2 YYEEEE. This CDR3 is 12 amino acids long. Written as DNA, the CDR3 is TGTGCCAGCAGCTGGCAAGGGGGTCAGCAGTACTTC. Translated, it gives CASSWQGGQQYF.

This clonotype has more than one count but fewer than ten. V gene TRBV18 combines with J gene TRBJ2-5, with D unresolved. The CDR3 length is 11 residues. Trimming left V 8 bases short and J 5 bases short, with 9 bases between. Germline values: CDR1 KGHSH, CDR2 LQKENI. The CDR3 loop is CASANTETQYF. CDR3 nucleotides: TGTGCCAGCGCCAACACGGAGACCCAGTACTTC.

The chain couples TRBV5-1 to TRBJ2-1, with D perhaps matching TRBD1 (6 bases). The V gene's germline CDR1 is SGHRS and CDR2 YFSETQ. V was shortened by 7 bases and J by 2 bases, with 13 bases between the two germline ends. This CDR3 is built from 14 residues. The CDR3 loop reads CASVPQGAYNEQFF. The CDR3 DNA is TGCGCCAGCGTGCCACAGGGCGCCTACAATGAGCAGTTCTTC.

This clonotype was seen repeatedly, ten times or more. J is TRBJ1-2 and V is TRBV15; a weak D match, TRBD1 (5 bases). This CDR3 is built from 13 residues. The germline gives CDR1 LNHNV, CDR2 YYDKDF (reference sequence). The V and J ends lost 3 bases and 5 bases respectively, with 10 bases between them. CDR3 nucleotides: TGTGCCACCAGCAGGGACACAGGTTATGGCTACACCTTC. Translated: CATSRDTGYGYTF.

The gene calls are TRBV9 and TRBJ2-1; D possibly corresponds to TRBD1 (8 bases). Trimming took off 4 bases at V and 4 bases at J, with 18 bases between the two ends. Germline values: CDR1 SGDLS, CDR2 YYNGEE. The CDR3 runs 16 residues. CDR3 sequence reads: CASSPGGGSAYNEQFF. As DNA, the CDR3 is TGTGCCAGCAGCCCAGGGGGCGGGAGCGCTTACAATGAGCAGTTCTTC.

This clonotype was seen ten or more times. This chain connects TRBV5-1 to TRBJ1-2; unclear D gene. V was cut by 1 base and J by 8 bases, with 15 bases left in between. The germline V gene encodes CDR1 SGHRS and CDR2 YFSETQ. The CDR3 contains 14 residues. The CDR3 coding sequence is TGCGCCAGCAGCTTGTCTCAGGAAGCATACGGCTACACCTTC. Its translation: CASSLSQEAYGYTF.

This chain joins TRBV7-2 and TRBJ2-5, with 7 bases fitting TRBD1. The CDR3 has 15 residues. The germline CDR1 and CDR2 sequences are SGHTA and FQGNSA. The V segment lost 1 base and the J segment 4 bases; nucleotides outside the gene matches: 6. The DNA of the CDR3 is TGTGCCAGCAGCTTAGGAATGAACAGGGGAGAGACCCAGTACTTC. As protein: CASSLGMNRGETQYF. The whole variable domain, remainder taken from reference TRBV7-2 and TRBJ2-5, is GAGVSQSPSNKVTEKGKDVELRCDPISGHTALYWYRQSLGQGLEFLIYFQGNSAPDKSGLPSDRFSAERTGGSVSTLTIQRTQQEDSAVYLCASSLGMNRGETQYFGPGTRLLVL.

This clonotype was seen a few times. The chain recombines TRBV7-2 with TRBJ2-1; D is undetermined. V lost 3 bases to trimming and J lost 5 bases, with 11 bases between them. Germline lookup yields CDR1 SGHTA and CDR2 FQGNSA. CDR3 length equals 14 residues. The chain's CDR3 is CASSFRAAHNEQFF. DNA of the CDR3: TGTGCCAGCAGCTTTCGAGCAGCCCACAATGAGCAGTTCTTC.

The chain recombines TRBV20-1 with TRBJ2-2; TRBD1 aligns across 7 bases. The CDR3 covers 16 residues. Losses at the gene ends were 5 bases for V and 7 bases for J; bases not matched to a gene: 16. Looked up from germline, CDR1 is DFQATT and CDR2 is SNEGSKA (reference sequence). The CDR3 region is CSAVTSAGGRGGELFF. The CDR3 DNA reads TGCAGTGCTGTCACCTCGGCAGGGGGAAGAGGCGGGGAGCTGTTTTTT.

The table lists this clonotype with a few counts. This chain uses TRBV4-1 with TRBJ2-7; 8 nucleotides agree with TRBD2. The CDR3 spans 15 residues. The V gene's germline CDR1 is MGHRA and CDR2 YSYEKL. Trimming cost V 3 bases and J 5 bases; bases outside gene matches: 9. The CDR3 region is CASSQVDSGADEQYF. The CDR3 nucleotides are TGCGCCAGCAGCCAGGTTGATAGCGGGGCTGACGAGCAGTACTTC.

This clonotype was observed a few times. As DNA, the CDR3 is TGTGCCAGCAGCTCCCGCTACTCCCCTAGCGGAAACCGCAATGAGCAGTTCTTC. Amino acid sequence: CASSSRYSPSGNRNEQFF. This chain links TRBV3-1 with TRBJ2-1; TRBD2 matches at 7 bases. V lost 5 bases, J lost 6 bases, and 19 bases stayed unmatched. The CDR3 totals 18 residues. Germline assignment: CDR1 LGHDT and CDR2 YNNKEL (reference sequence).

This clonotype has just a few counts. This chain joins TRBV20-1 and TRBJ1-5, with D hard to call. The V and J ends lost 0 bases and 4 bases respectively, with 10 bases between them. This CDR3 is 14 amino acids long. Germline V CDR1 and CDR2: DFQATT, SNEGSKA (reference sequence). The CDR3 loop reads CSARDLEGNQPQHF. The CDR3 DNA sequence: TGCAGTGCTAGAGATCTCGAGGGAAATCAGCCCCAGCATTTT.

The CDR3 sequence: CASSLDRRVNEQYF. CDR3 DNA sequence: TGTGCCAGCAGCTTAGATCGGCGTGTAAACGAGCAGTACTTC. This chain joins TRBV7-2 and TRBJ2-7; D is undetermined. CDR1 and CDR2 (germline): SGHTA, FQGNSA. The CDR3 consists of 14 residues. Trimming took off 1 base at V and 5 bases at J, with 12 bases between the two ends.

This clonotype was observed a few times. The chain is built from TRBV6-4 and TRBJ1-5, with a possible D match to TRBD1 (5 bases). The CDR3 loop spans 17 amino acids. Germline V gene sequence: CDR1 MRHNA, CDR2 SNTAGT. The V and J ends lost 3 bases and 3 bases respectively, with 18 bases between them. The CDR3 region has the DNA TGTGCCAGCAGTGAATGCGTCAGGGTTAAGAACAATCAGCCCCAGCATTTT. It is translated as CASSECVRVKNNQPQHF.